The 12 T cell receptor beta chains reported below all come from one sample, sequenced in a study of T cells after yellow fever vaccination. TCRdb re-analysed the 5' RACE reads in MiXCR, keeping a single row per CDR3 protein. The sample holds about 360,000 distinct CDR3 sequences, roughly 6.2% seen once. The sample was PBMCs, taken 5 days after the yellow fever booster vaccination. The source is a man aged 25 to 45 who received the YFV17D yellow fever vaccine.

The gene calls are TRBV20-1 and TRBJ2-1; 9 bases fit TRBD2. The length of the CDR3 is 16 residues. Trimming at V came to 0 bases and at J to 2 bases, leaving 5 bases not matched to a gene. CDR1 and CDR2 from the germline V gene are DFQATT and SNEGSKA (reference sequence). This CDR3 reads CSARDRLAVTYNEQFF. The CDR3 DNA reads as TGCAGTGCTAGAGATCGACTAGCGGTCACCTACAATGAGCAGTTCTTC.

This clonotype has a count of ten or more. The V gene is TRBV3-1, the J gene TRBJ2-1; D gene ambiguous. The CDR3 has 11 residues. The V gene's germline CDR1 is LGHDT and CDR2 YNNKEL (reference sequence). Trimming cost V 3 bases and J 10 bases, with 7 bases left between them. In DNA, the CDR3 is TGTGCCAGCAGCCAGGTAGGCGAGCAGTTCTTC. Its protein product is CASSQVGEQFF.

The chain links TRBV10-3 to TRBJ1-1; possibly TRBD1 for D (6 bases). V was shortened by 4 bases and J by 7 bases, with 16 bases between the two germline ends. This CDR3 comprises 14 residues. In germline, CDR1 is ENHRY, CDR2 SYGVKD. In DNA form, the CDR3 reads TGTGCCATCAGTGGGAATAGGGGGAGAAATGAAGCTTTCTTT. Translated: CAISGNRGRNEAFF.

J is TRBJ2-7 and V is TRBV30; no definite D call. The CDR3 extends over 11 amino acids. Trimming took off 2 bases at V and 3 bases at J, with 5 bases between the two ends. From germline, CDR1 is GTSNPN and CDR2 SVGIG (reference sequence). The CDR3 reads CAWSTLYEQYF. The CDR3 DNA is TGTGCCTGGAGTACGCTCTACGAGCAGTACTTC.

Many counts were recorded for this clonotype. J is TRBJ2-7 and V is TRBV2, with 9 positions matching TRBD2. The ends lost 6 bases at V and 0 bases at J; junction bases unmatched: 9. CDR3 size: 16 residues. Germline V gene sequence: CDR1 SNHLY, CDR2 FYNNEI. The chain's CDR3 is CASRGLWTSVSYEQYF. CDR3 bases: TGTGCCAGCAGGGGTCTTTGGACTAGCGTCTCCTACGAGCAGTACTTC.

The J gene is TRBJ2-5, the V gene TRBV2; no clear D gene. V was trimmed by 6 bases and J by 1 base, leaving 12 bases between them. Germline values: CDR1 SNHLY, CDR2 FYNNEI. CDR3 size: 14 residues. The CDR3 bases are TGTGCCAGCAGAACCGGATCAGCCCAAGAGACCCAGTACTTC. As protein: CASRTGSAQETQYF.

This clonotype was found a few times. J is TRBJ2-1 and V is TRBV15; D possibly matches TRBD1 or TRBD2 (6 bases each). This CDR3 region has 15 residues. From germline, CDR1 is LNHNV and CDR2 YYDKDF (reference sequence). Trimming left V 1 base short and J 0 bases short, with 7 bases between. DNA for the CDR3: TGTGCCACCAGCAGAGCGGGGGCCTCCTACAATGAGCAGTTCTTC. It is translated as CATSRAGASYNEQFF.

This clonotype was detected a few times. This sequence joins TRBV14 and TRBJ2-5; no definite D call. The V and J ends lost 4 bases and 5 bases respectively, with 11 bases between them. Germline V CDR1 and CDR2: SGHDN, FVKESK. The CDR3 is 13 amino acids. CDR3 sequence (DNA): TGTGCCAGCAGCCGGGCTTTGCCGGAGACCCAGTACTTC. Amino acid sequence: CASSRALPETQYF.

This clonotype occurred a few times. The V gene is TRBV9, the J gene TRBJ1-4; no clear D. The V gene lost 4 bases and the J gene lost 10 bases, with 11 bases spanning the gap. The CDR3 is 12 residues long. Germline V lookup: CDR1 SGDLS, CDR2 YYNGEE. CDR3: CASSRESRKLFF. CDR3 DNA: TGTGCCAGCAGCCGTGAATCCCGAAAACTGTTTTTT.

This clonotype was recorded a few times. The chain is built from TRBV6-5 and TRBJ1-6, with a possible D match to TRBD1 (5 bases). Germline values: CDR1 MNHEY, CDR2 SVGAGI. This CDR3 spans 13 amino acids. Trimming took 0 bases from V and 10 from J, leaving 7 bases between them. The CDR3 sequence: CASSYSNRSPLHF. CDR3 coding DNA: TGTGCCAGCAGTTACTCGAACAGGTCACCCCTCCACTTT.

The gene calls are TRBV11-1 and TRBJ2-3, with TRBD2 matching over 7 bases. The CDR3 has 16 residues. Germline-derived CDR1 and CDR2 are SGHAT and FQDESV (reference sequence). Unmatched junction bases numbered 8, after V lost 1 base and J lost 4 bases. CDR3 sequence reads: CASSLERGGVADTQYF. The CDR3 nucleotides read TGTGCCAGCAGCTTAGAGCGGGGTGGAGTCGCAGATACGCAGTATTTT.

The chain links TRBV10-3 to TRBJ2-7; 8 nucleotides match TRBD1. Trimming removed 7 bases from V and 2 bases from J; junction bases left unmatched: 7. Germline V gene sequence: CDR1 ENHRY, CDR2 SYGVKD. This CDR3 spans 14 amino acids. Written as DNA, the CDR3 is TGTGCCATCACCCGGGACAGGACCCCCTACGAGCAGTACTTC. Translated, it gives CAITRDRTPYEQYF.